This TCR beta chain was sequenced for a study of identical twins. This clonotype was seen repeatedly, ten times or more. Germline V gene sequence: CDR1 SGHDT, CDR2 YYEEEE. The CDR3 has 14 amino acids. Trimming pared 1 base from V and 4 bases from J, leaving 11 bases between. TCRdb re-analysed the 5' RACE reads in MiXCR, keeping a single row per CDR3 protein. Here the sample spans about 340,000 distinct CDR3 sequences, about 10% being singletons. The clonotype originates from a woman aged 50 to 65 in good health. The material sequenced was naive T cells sorted from blood. The chain has TRBV5-6 and TRBJ2-5; perhaps TRBD2 as D (5 bases). The CDR3 region is CASSLRRRRETQYF. In DNA form, the CDR3 reads TGTGCCAGCAGCTTGCGCCGGAGGAGAGAGACCCAGTACTTC. Together with reference TRBV5-6 and TRBJ2-5, the CDR3 gives the full variable domain: DAGVTQSPTHLIKTRGQQVTLRCSPKSGHDTVSWYQQALGQGPQFIFQYYEEEERQRGNFPDRFSGHQFPNYSSELNVNALLLGDSALYLCASSLRRRRETQYFGPGTRLLVL.